This note documents a single TCR beta chain sequence. This sample was included in a study of T-cell memory formation after mild COVID-19. Each CDR3 protein is one row after TCRdb ran MiXCR on the 5' RACE reads. This table holds 380,000 or so distinct CDR3 sequences, 14% found once. After removal of 7 bases from V and 3 bases from J, the junction contained 5 bases not matched to a gene. CDR1 is SGHVS and CDR2 is FNYEAQ in the germline V gene. CDR3 length: 13 residues. The sequence was collected from a young man who had mild COVID-19 (a few samples of this study predate the infection). Cell type and time point are not known. Specimen: PBMCs or a T cell subset sorted from them (not recorded which). The chain is built from TRBV7-6 and TRBJ2-5, with 7 positions matching TRBD1. CDR3 residues: CASTRQGKETQYF. As DNA, the CDR3 is TGTGCCAGCACCCGACAGGGAAAAGAGACCCAGTACTTC.